One and the same sample provided the 21 T cell receptor beta chains below, sequenced in a study of T cells in localized non-small cell lung cancer. TCRdb's table, derived via immunoSEQ multiplex PCR, lists solely in-frame clones and lacks some. The table shows some 10,000 clones, with 70% to 90% occurring only once. Sample: peripheral blood, taken before any cancer treatment. Every receptor here comes from a male donor at least 60 years old with stage III lung adenocarcinoma.

The rearrangement joins TRBV7-8 to TRBJ1-4, with TRBD1 matching 8 bases. V lost 1 base and J lost 11; bases outside the gene matches: 9. This CDR3 has 15 amino acids. Germline V gene lookup returns CDR1 SGHVS and CDR2 FQNEAQ. The CDR3 nucleotides are TGTGCCAGCAGCTTAGAGGGAGACAGGGGTATGAAACTGTTTTTT. Its protein product is CASSLEGDRGMKLFF.

The chain carries TRBV6-1 and TRBJ1-5; TRBD1 might be the D (6 bases). Germline V gives CDR1 MNHNS, CDR2 SASEGT. This CDR3 spans 14 amino acids. V dropped 6 bases and J dropped 3 bases, with 12 bases sitting between them. CDR3 nucleotide sequence: TGTGCCAGCAGCCCCACAGGGTACAATCAGCCCCAGCATTTT. It codes for CASSPTGYNQPQHF.

This clone was seen only once. The J gene is TRBJ1-6, the V gene TRBV28; 8 bases align to TRBD1. Unmatched junction bases numbered 12, after V lost 7 bases and J lost 10 bases. Germline V gene sequence: CDR1 MDHEN, CDR2 SYDVKM. The length of the CDR3 is 15 residues. The CDR3 loop reads CASNKFSGGGSPLHF. The CDR3 nucleotides are TGTGCCAGCAACAAATTTTCAGGGGGCGGATCACCCCTCCACTTT.

The CDR3 DNA reads as TGCGCCAGCAGCTCGCTACTAGCGGGAGGAGCCGGGGAGCTGTTTTTT. This translates into CASSSLLAGGAGELFF. The rearrangement uses TRBV5-1 and TRBJ2-2; 12 bases are shared with TRBD2. This CDR3 comprises 16 residues. V lost 3 bases and J lost 6; bases outside the gene matches: 6. Germline V gene sequence: CDR1 SGHRS, CDR2 YFSETQ.

The gene calls are TRBV6-5 and TRBJ1-6; 10 bases are a match to TRBD1. The trim removed 6 bases at V and 9 bases at J, leaving 5 bases unmatched. CDR3 length equals 14 residues. From germline, CDR1 is MNHEY and CDR2 SVGAGI. The CDR3 coding sequence is TGTGCCAGCAGGGGGACAGGGGAGGTTTCACCCCTCCACTTT. It codes for CASRGTGEVSPLHF.

The V gene is TRBV19, the J gene TRBJ2-5; either TRBD1 or TRBD2 may fit D (7 bases each). The length of the CDR3 is 15 residues. Germline CDR1 is LNHDA and CDR2 is SQIVND (reference sequence). Trimming cost V 0 bases and J 7 bases, with 15 bases left between them. The CDR3 sequence: CASSIDQTGRGTQYF. CDR3 nucleotide sequence: TGTGCCAGTAGTATAGATCAGACAGGGAGGGGGACCCAGTACTTC.

The chain couples TRBV7-8 to TRBJ2-3, with D perhaps matching TRBD2 (6 bases). Between the trimmed V and J ends, which lost 5 bases and 2 bases, there was a span of 23 bases. The germline gives CDR1 SGHVS, CDR2 FQNEAQ. The CDR3 loop spans 18 amino acids. The CDR3 loop reads CASSRRVLARSFTDTQYF. CDR3 DNA sequence: TGTGCCAGCAGCCGCAGGGTTCTAGCGAGATCTTTCACAGATACGCAGTATTTT.

The rearrangement joins TRBV5-5 to TRBJ1-1; D unclear. The ends were cut back, 4 bases at V and 1 base at J, with 5 bases in the middle. This CDR3 region has 12 residues. CDR1 and CDR2 from the germline V gene are SGHKS and YYEKEE (reference sequence). This chain's CDR3 is CASSETNTEAFF. The CDR3 DNA reads as TGTGCCAGCAGCGAGACGAACACTGAAGCTTTCTTT.

This rearrangement joins TRBV28 to TRBJ1-4, with unresolved D. CDR1 and CDR2 from the germline V gene are MDHEN and SYDVKM. V was trimmed by 5 bases and J by 0 bases, leaving 7 bases between them. The CDR3 is 14 residues long. CDR3 amino acids: CASSPGSTNEKLFF. The DNA for the CDR3 is TGTGCCAGCAGTCCAGGCTCAACTAATGAAAAACTGTTTTTT.

The CDR3 here is CAGGQGETQYF. CDR3 nucleotide sequence: TGTGCCGGAGGTCAAGGAGAGACCCAGTACTTC. The chain has TRBV30 and TRBJ2-5; a weak D match, TRBD2 (5 bases). The CDR3 extends over 11 amino acids. The germline V gene encodes CDR1 GTSNPN and CDR2 SVGIG (reference sequence). V was clipped by 8 bases and J by 4 bases, with 11 bases between them.

The sample holds a few counts of this clone. The V gene is TRBV7-6, the J gene TRBJ2-5; unclear D gene. Trimming removed 5 bases from V and 0 bases from J, with 7 bases in between. Germline V gene lookup returns CDR1 SGHVS and CDR2 FNYEAQ. The CDR3 is made up of 13 amino acids. In nucleotides, the CDR3 is TGTGCCAGCAGCCCTCGGTACCAAGAGACCCAGTACTTC. Translating it yields CASSPRYQETQYF.

This chain joins TRBV28 and TRBJ1-5; D is ambiguous. The germline V gene encodes CDR1 MDHEN and CDR2 SYDVKM. Trimming took off 2 bases at V and 9 bases at J, with 8 bases between the two ends. This CDR3 is 12 amino acids long. CDR3 loop: CASSLLRGPQHF. CDR3 nucleotide sequence: TGTGCCAGCAGTTTACTCCGGGGGCCCCAGCATTTT.

This chain uses TRBV7-9 with TRBJ1-2, with 10 positions matching TRBD1. The CDR3 spans 14 residues. CDR1 and CDR2 (germline): SEHNR, FQNEAQ (reference sequence). Germline trimming cut 5 bases from V and 6 bases from J; bases unmatched to any gene: 6. The CDR3 sequence is CASSGTGAIDGYTF. The CDR3 DNA is TGTGCCAGCAGCGGGACAGGGGCCATCGATGGCTACACCTTC.

The rearrangement uses TRBV20-1 and TRBJ2-5; no clear D gene. Germline V gene data show CDR1 as DFQATT and CDR2 as SNEGSKA (reference sequence). V dropped 5 bases and J dropped 4 bases, with 8 bases sitting between them. This CDR3 spans 11 amino acids. CDR3 DNA sequence: TGCAGTGCTGATGACACAGAGACCCAGTACTTC. Translating gives CSADDTETQYF.

The rearrangement uses TRBV10-3 and TRBJ1-2; possible D gene TRBD1, 6 bases. This CDR3 contains 12 residues. Per germline, CDR1 ENHRY and CDR2 SYGVKD. The V and J ends lost 3 bases and 7 bases respectively, with 9 bases between them. The DNA for the CDR3 is TGTGCCATCAGTGATGGGGGCCCTGGCTACACCTTC. Translation gives CAISDGGPGYTF.

This clone was detected only once. CDR3 bases: TGTGCCATCAGTGACGTCCCAGGGGGCGAAACTAGCGAGGAGACCCAGTACTTC. It specifies CAISDVPGGETSEETQYF. The chain links TRBV10-3 to TRBJ2-5; perhaps TRBD1 as D (8 bases). The CDR3 consists of 18 residues. In germline, CDR1 is ENHRY, CDR2 SYGVKD. V lost 3 bases, J lost 5 bases, and 25 bases lay in between.

V gene TRBV5-1 combines with J gene TRBJ2-2, with D possibly being TRBD1 (6 bases). Trimming took 4 bases from V and 4 from J, leaving 23 bases between them. CDR3 length: 18 residues. Germline V gives CDR1 SGHRS, CDR2 YFSETQ. The CDR3 sequence is CASSPGWGVGAFTGELFF. As DNA, the CDR3 is TGCGCCAGCAGCCCGGGCTGGGGTGTGGGGGCCTTCACCGGGGAGCTGTTTTTT. The full variable domain, in which reference TRBV5-1 and TRBJ2-2 provide the parts outside the CDR3, is KAGVTQTPRYLIKTRGQQVTLSCSPISGHRSVSWYQQTPGQGLQFLFEYFSETQRNKGNFPGRFSGRQFSNSRSEMNVSTLELGDSALYLCASSPGWGVGAFTGELFFGEGSRLTVL.

The chain links TRBV7-9 to TRBJ2-7, with D possibly TRBD2 on 6 matching bases. Germline V gene data show CDR1 as SEHNR and CDR2 as FQNEAQ (reference sequence). This CDR3 comprises 16 residues. Trimming took off 1 base at V and 4 bases at J, with 17 bases between the two ends. CDR3 protein: CASSLGTGGIVYEQYF. CDR3 in DNA: TGTGCCAGCAGCTTAGGGACGGGCGGGATAGTATACGAGCAGTACTTC. The whole variable domain, remainder taken from reference TRBV7-9 and TRBJ2-7, is DTGVSQNPRHKITKRGQNVTFRCDPISEHNRLYWYRQTLGQGPEFLTYFQNEAQLEKSRLLSDRFSAERPKGSFSTLEIQRTEQGDSAMYLCASSLGTGGIVYEQYFGPGTRLTVT.

The chain employs TRBV6-5 and TRBJ1-2, with TRBD1 as a possible D gene (6 bases). In germline, CDR1 is MNHEY, CDR2 SVGAGI. The CDR3 loop spans 12 amino acids. V lost 0 bases, J lost 8 bases, and 7 bases lay in between. The CDR3 DNA sequence: TGTGCCAGCAGTTACTCGGGGGCCGGCTACACCTTC. Protein: CASSYSGAGYTF.

The genes are TRBV13 and TRBJ2-1; D is unresolved. In germline, CDR1 is PRHDT, CDR2 FYEKMQ (reference sequence). The CDR3 runs to 14 residues. The V end was cut by 0 bases, the J end by 10 bases, with 13 bases between. For the CDR3, the DNA is TGTGCCAGCAGCTTAGGAGTTGGAGCCGGGGAGCAGTTCTTC. Protein sequence: CASSLGVGAGEQFF. Looking up the rest from reference TRBV13 and TRBJ2-1 gives the full variable domain: AAGVIQSPRHLIKEKRETATLKCYPIPRHDTVYWYQQGPGQDPQFLISFYEKMQSDKGSIPDRFSAQQFSDYHSELNMSSLELGDSALYFCASSLGVGAGEQFFGPGTRLTVL.

V is TRBV18 and J is TRBJ1-2, with 8 nucleotides matching TRBD1. Germline assignment: CDR1 KGHSH and CDR2 LQKENI. V trimming: 3 bases; J trimming: 6 bases; junction bases outside the gene matches: 9. The CDR3 has 15 amino acids. The CDR3 sequence: CASSPSGTGKNGYTF. Written as DNA, the CDR3 is TGTGCCAGCTCACCTTCCGGGACAGGCAAGAATGGCTACACCTTC.